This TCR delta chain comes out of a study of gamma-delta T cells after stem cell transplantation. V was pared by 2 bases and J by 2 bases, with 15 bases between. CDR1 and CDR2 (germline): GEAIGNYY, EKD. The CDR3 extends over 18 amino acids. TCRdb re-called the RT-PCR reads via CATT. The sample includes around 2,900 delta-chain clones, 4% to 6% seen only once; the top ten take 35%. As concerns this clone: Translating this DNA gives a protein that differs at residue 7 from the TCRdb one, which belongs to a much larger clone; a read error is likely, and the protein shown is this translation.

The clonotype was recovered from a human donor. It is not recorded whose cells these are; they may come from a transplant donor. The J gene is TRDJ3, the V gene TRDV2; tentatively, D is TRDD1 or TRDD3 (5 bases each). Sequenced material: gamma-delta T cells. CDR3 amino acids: CACDILADSTWDTRQMFF. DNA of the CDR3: TGTGCCTGTGACATACTGGCGGATAGTACCTGGGACACCCGACAGATGTTTTTC.